The 4 T cell receptor beta chains below come from one sample, sequenced in a study of blood T cell repertoires in COVID-19. Sequenced by immunoSEQ multiplex PCR; TCRdb stores in-frame clones only, minus some. The sample shows about 300,000 clones, 80% to 90% of them seen only once. Input material: peripheral blood. These receptors were obtained from a man aged 18 to 29 who had recovered from COVID-19.

The count of this clone is one. This chain connects TRBV6-2 or TRBV6-3 to TRBJ2-7; 8 bases are a match to TRBD1. The CDR3 loop spans 14 amino acids. Germline assignment: CDR1 MNHEY and CDR2 SVGEGT. Trimming took 6 bases from V and 2 from J; bases not matched to a gene: 6. The CDR3 DNA reads as TGTGCCAGCAGCCGACAGGGGTCGCCCTACGAGCAGTACTTC. This translates into CASSRQGSPYEQYF.

This clone was seen just once. The CDR3 coding sequence is TGCGCCAGCAGCCGGGTAGCGGGAGAGGCAGATACGCAGTATTTT. This sequence encodes CASSRVAGEADTQYF. J is TRBJ2-3 and V is TRBV4-1; 9 bases fit TRBD2. V lost 4 bases and J lost 4; bases outside the gene matches: 6. The CDR3 loop spans 15 amino acids. Germline V gene lookup returns CDR1 MGHRA and CDR2 YSYEKL.

The rearrangement uses TRBV5-1 and TRBJ1-1; the match to TRBD1 covers 9 bases. After removal of 7 bases from V and 3 bases from J, the junction contained 7 bases not matched to a gene. Looked up from germline, CDR1 is SGHRS and CDR2 is YFSETQ. The CDR3 covers 14 residues. The CDR3 sequence: CASALQGADTEAFF. CDR3 coding DNA: TGCGCCAGCGCCCTACAGGGGGCGGACACTGAAGCTTTCTTT.

The V and J genes are TRBV4-2 and TRBJ1-3, with D hard to call. V lost 0 bases, J lost 0 bases, and 9 bases lay in between. The CDR3 sequence is 16 residues long. Looked up from germline, CDR1 is LGHNA and CDR2 is YNFKEQ. The CDR3 sequence: CASSQDPGGSGNTIYF. The CDR3 DNA sequence: TGTGCCAGCAGCCAAGATCCAGGAGGCTCTGGAAACACCATATATTTT.